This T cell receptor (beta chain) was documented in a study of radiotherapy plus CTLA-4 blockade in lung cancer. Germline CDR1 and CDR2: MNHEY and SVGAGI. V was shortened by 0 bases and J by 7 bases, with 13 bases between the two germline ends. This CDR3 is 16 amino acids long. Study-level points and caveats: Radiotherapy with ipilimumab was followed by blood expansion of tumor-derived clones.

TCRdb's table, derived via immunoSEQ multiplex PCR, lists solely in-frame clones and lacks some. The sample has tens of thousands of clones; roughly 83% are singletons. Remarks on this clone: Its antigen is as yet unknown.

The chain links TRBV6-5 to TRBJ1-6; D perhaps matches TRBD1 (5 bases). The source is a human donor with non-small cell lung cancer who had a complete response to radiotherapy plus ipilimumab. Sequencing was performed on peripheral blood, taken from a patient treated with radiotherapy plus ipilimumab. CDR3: CASSYSGTAGNSPLHF. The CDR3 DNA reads TGTGCCAGCAGTTACTCGGGGACTGCGGGGAATTCACCCCTCCACTTT.